This TCR beta chain was recorded in a study of shared clonotypes between healthy human individuals. Concerning this clone itself: This specimen includes other DNA sequences encoding the same CDR3.

Germline CDR1 is MDHEN and CDR2 is SYDVKM. The CDR3 is 11 residues long. The V and J ends lost 5 bases and 3 bases respectively, with 5 bases between them. Sequenced by immunoSEQ multiplex PCR; TCRdb stores in-frame clones only, minus some. In the table there are approximately 620,000 clones, less than 98% of which are singletons. Donors, healthy HIV-negative adults, lacked recent acute infections or vaccinations. Donors, without exception, were Caucasian adults residing in Nashville, Tennessee. This chain joins TRBV28 and TRBJ2-7; no clear D gene. Sequenced sample: naive CD4+ T cells sorted from blood. Indicated subset: CD45RA+ positively selected. This clonotype originated in a woman younger than 45 in good health. The DNA for the CDR3 is TGTGCCAGCAGTCCCAACTACGAGCAGTACTTC. As protein: CASSPNYEQYF.